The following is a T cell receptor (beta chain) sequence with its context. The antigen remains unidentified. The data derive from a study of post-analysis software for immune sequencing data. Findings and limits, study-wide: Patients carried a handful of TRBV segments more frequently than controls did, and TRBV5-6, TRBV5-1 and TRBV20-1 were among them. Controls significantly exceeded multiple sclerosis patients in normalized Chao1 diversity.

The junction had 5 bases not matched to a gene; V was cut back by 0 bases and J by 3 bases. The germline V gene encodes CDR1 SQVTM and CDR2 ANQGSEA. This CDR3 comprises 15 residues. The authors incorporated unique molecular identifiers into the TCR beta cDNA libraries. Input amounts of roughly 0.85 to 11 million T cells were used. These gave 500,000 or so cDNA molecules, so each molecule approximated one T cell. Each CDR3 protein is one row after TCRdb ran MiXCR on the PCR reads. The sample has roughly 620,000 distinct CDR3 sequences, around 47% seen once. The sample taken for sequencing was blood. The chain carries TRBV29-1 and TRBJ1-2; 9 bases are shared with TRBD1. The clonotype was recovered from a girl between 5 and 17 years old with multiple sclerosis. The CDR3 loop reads CSVEDKTGGYYGYTF. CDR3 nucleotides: TGCAGCGTTGAAGATAAAACAGGGGGCTACTATGGCTACACCTTC.